These 3 T cell receptor beta chains share one sample of origin, sequenced in a study of shared clonotypes between healthy human individuals. TCRdb's copy holds only in-frame clones and misses some; the assay was immunoSEQ multiplex PCR. Of over 950,000 clones listed, around 77% are singletons. Sequences were obtained from memory CD4+ T cells from PBMCs. Noted subset: CD45RA-negative fraction. Every receptor here comes from a man aged 18-30 years in good health. Some clones in this sample may be carry-over from other donors' samples.

This rearrangement joins TRBV5-1 to TRBJ2-2; TRBD2 is a possible D gene (5 bases). Trimming cost V 4 bases and J 7 bases, with 14 bases left between them. The germline V gene encodes CDR1 SGHRS and CDR2 YFSETQ. The CDR3 spans 14 residues. Here the CDR3 DNA reads TGCGCCAGCAGCCCTACCACGGGGATCGGGGAGCTGTTTTTT. This translates into CASSPTTGIGELFF.

The chain has TRBV28 and TRBJ1-5, with D perhaps TRBD1 (6 bases). The CDR3 covers 16 residues. The germline gives CDR1 MDHEN, CDR2 SYDVKM. V lost 7 bases and J 5 bases, leaving 21 bases between the germline ends. CDR3 sequence reads: CASTSKVGTPDQPQHF. The CDR3 DNA reads as TGTGCCAGCACGTCAAAGGTCGGGACACCCGATCAGCCCCAGCATTTT. Supplemented by reference TRBV28 and TRBJ1-5, the full variable domain reads DVKVTQSSRYLVKRTGEKVFLECVQDMDHENMFWYRQDPGLGLRLIYFSYDVKMKEKGDIPEGYSVSREKKERFSLILESASTNQTSMYLCASTSKVGTPDQPQHFGDGTRLSIL.

The V gene is TRBV5-1, the J gene TRBJ1-5; 7 bases agree with TRBD1. The V gene end was trimmed by 1 base and the J gene end by 4 bases; junction bases not matched to a gene: 5. The germline V gene has CDR1 SGHRS and CDR2 YFSETQ. There are 15 residues in the CDR3. This CDR3 is CASSLSGTDNQPQHF. For the CDR3, the DNA is TGCGCCAGCAGCTTGAGCGGGACAGATAATCAGCCCCAGCATTTT. The full variable domain, its missing parts supplied by reference TRBV5-1 and TRBJ1-5, is KAGVTQTPRYLIKTRGQQVTLSCSPISGHRSVSWYQQTPGQGLQFLFEYFSETQRNKGNFPGRFSGRQFSNSRSEMNVSTLELGDSALYLCASSLSGTDNQPQHFGDGTRLSIL.